This T cell receptor (beta chain) was retrieved from a study of T cells after yellow fever vaccination. Study in general: Preparation of the low-cell-number fractions used SMART-Seq v4 Ultra Low Input.

Each CDR3 protein is one row after TCRdb ran MiXCR on the 5' RACE reads. The sample contains approximately 580,000 distinct CDR3 sequences, about 17% of which appear only once. Trimming cost V 6 bases and J 0 bases; bases outside gene matches: 2. The CDR3 spans 15 residues. CDR1 DFQATT and CDR2 SNEGSKA come from the germline V gene (reference sequence). Broader study findings: Primary-vaccination clones mostly resurfaced post-booster (nearly 97% CD4, just under 90% CD8). One caveat is that FACS-sorted repertoires could contain abundant clonotypes contaminating from the bulk population. Clonotype sharing between CD4 and CD8 compartments was small.

This clonotype was picked up a small number of times. Antigen specificity is unknown. This sequence was found in a man younger than 30 who received the YFV17D yellow fever vaccine. This chain joins TRBV20-1 and TRBJ2-3; 14 bases match TRBD2. Sample: PBMCs, taken 5 days after the first yellow fever vaccination. The CDR3 sequence: CSAGTSGGSTDTQYF. DNA for the CDR3: TGCAGTGCCGGGACTAGCGGGGGAAGCACAGATACGCAGTATTTT.